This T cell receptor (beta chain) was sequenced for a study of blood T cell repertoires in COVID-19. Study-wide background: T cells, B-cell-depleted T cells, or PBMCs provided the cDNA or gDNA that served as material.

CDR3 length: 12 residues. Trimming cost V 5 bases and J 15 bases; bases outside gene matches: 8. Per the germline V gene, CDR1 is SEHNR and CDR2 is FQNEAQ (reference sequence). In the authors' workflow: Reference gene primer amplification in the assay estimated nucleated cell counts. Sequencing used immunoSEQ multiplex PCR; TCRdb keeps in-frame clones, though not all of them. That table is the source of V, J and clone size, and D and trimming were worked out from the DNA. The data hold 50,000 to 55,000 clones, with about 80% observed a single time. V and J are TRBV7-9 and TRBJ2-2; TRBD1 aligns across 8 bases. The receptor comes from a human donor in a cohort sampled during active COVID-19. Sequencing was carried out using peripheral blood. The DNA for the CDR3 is TGTGCCAGCAGCATGAAGACAGGGGCGGTGTTTTTT. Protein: CASSMKTGAVFF. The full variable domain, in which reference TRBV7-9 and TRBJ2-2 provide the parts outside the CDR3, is DTGVSQNPRHKITKRGQNVTFRCDPISEHNRLYWYRQTLGQGPEFLTYFQNEAQLEKSRLLSDRFSAERPKGSFSTLEIQRTEQGDSAMYLCASSMKTGAVFFGEGSRLTVL.